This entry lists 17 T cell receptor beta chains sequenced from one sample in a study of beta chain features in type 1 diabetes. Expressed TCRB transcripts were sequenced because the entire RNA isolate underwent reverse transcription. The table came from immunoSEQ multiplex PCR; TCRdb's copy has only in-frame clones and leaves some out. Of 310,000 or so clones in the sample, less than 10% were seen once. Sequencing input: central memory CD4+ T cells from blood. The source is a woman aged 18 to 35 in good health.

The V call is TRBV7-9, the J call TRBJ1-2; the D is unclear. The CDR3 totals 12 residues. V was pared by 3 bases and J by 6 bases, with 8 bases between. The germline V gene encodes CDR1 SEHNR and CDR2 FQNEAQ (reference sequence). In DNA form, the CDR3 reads TGTGCCAGCAGCTTGGCAACCCATGGCTACACCTTC. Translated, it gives CASSLATHGYTF.

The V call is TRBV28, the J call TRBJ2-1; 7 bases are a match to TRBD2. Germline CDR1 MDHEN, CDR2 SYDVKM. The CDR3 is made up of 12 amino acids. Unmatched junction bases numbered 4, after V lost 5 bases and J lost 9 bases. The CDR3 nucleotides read TGTGCCAGCAGTCATACTAGCGCTGAGCAGTTCTTC. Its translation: CASSHTSAEQFF.

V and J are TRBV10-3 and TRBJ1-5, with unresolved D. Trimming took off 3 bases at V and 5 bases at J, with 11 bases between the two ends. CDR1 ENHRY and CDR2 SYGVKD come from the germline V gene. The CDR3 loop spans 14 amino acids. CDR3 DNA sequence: TGTGCCATCAGTGACTACAGCATAGATCAGCCCCAGCATTTT. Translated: CAISDYSIDQPQHF.

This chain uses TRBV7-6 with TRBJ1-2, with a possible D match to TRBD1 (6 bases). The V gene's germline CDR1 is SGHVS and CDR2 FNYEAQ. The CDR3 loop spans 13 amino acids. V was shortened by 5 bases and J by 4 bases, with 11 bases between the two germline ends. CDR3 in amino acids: CASSPGQFYGYTF. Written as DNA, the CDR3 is TGTGCCAGCAGCCCAGGACAGTTCTATGGCTACACCTTC.

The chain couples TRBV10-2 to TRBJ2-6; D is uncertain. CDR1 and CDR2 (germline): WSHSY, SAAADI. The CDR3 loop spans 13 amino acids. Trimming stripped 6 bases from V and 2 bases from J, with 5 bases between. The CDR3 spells CASSATGANVLTF. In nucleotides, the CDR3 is TGCGCCAGCAGCGCTACTGGGGCCAACGTCCTGACTTTC.

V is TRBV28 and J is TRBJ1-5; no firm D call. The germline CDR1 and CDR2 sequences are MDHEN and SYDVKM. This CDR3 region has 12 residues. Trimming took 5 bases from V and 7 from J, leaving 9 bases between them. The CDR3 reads CASSVSGQPQHF. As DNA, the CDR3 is TGTGCCAGCAGTGTGTCGGGACAGCCCCAGCATTTT.

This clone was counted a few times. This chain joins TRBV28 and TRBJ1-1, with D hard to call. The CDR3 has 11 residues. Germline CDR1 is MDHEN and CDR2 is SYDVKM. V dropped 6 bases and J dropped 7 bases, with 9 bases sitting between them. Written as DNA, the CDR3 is TGTGCCAGCAGAACATATAATGAAGCTTTCTTT. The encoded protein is CASRTYNEAFF.

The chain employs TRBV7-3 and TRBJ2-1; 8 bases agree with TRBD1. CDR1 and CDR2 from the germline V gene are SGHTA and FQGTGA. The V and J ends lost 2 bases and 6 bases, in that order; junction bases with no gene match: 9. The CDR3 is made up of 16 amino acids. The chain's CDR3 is CASSLANPGQGNEQFF. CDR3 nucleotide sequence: TGTGCCAGCAGCTTAGCGAATCCCGGACAGGGCAATGAGCAGTTCTTC.

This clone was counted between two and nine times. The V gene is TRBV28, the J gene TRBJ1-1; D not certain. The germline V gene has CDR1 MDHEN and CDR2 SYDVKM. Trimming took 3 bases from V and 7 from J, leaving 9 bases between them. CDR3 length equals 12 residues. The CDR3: CASSLERGEAFF. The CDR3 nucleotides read TGTGCCAGCAGTTTGGAAAGAGGTGAAGCTTTCTTT. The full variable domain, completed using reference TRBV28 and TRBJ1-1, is DVKVTQSSRYLVKRTGEKVFLECVQDMDHENMFWYRQDPGLGLRLIYFSYDVKMKEKGDIPEGYSVSREKKERFSLILESASTNQTSMYLCASSLERGEAFFGQGTRLTVV.

CDR3 loop: CASSLSTYGYTF. CDR3 nucleotides: TGTGCCAGCAGCCTTAGCACCTATGGCTACACCTTC. The chain has TRBV7-9 and TRBJ1-2; D unresolved. CDR3 size: 12 residues. Germline V CDR1 and CDR2: SEHNR, FQNEAQ (reference sequence). Trimming took 5 bases from V and 4 from J, leaving 8 bases between them.

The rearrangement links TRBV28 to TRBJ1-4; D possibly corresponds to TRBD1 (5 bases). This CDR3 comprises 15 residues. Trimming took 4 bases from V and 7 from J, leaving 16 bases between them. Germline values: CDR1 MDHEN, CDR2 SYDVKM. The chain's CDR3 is CASSWLQEGSEKLFF. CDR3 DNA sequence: TGTGCCAGCAGTTGGCTACAGGAAGGTAGTGAAAAACTGTTTTTT.

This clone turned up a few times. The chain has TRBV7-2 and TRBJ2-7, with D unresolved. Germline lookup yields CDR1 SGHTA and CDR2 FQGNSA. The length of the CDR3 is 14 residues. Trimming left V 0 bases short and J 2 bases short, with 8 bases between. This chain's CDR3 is CASSLARKPYEQYF. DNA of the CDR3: TGTGCCAGCAGCTTAGCCCGAAAACCCTACGAGCAGTACTTC.

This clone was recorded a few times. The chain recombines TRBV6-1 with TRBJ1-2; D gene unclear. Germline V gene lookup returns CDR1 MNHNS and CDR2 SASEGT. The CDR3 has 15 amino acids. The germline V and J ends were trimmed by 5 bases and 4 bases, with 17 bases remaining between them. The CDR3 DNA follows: TGTGCCAGCAGTTCTCGGGGAATTGTGAGCTATGGCTACACCTTC. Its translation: CASSSRGIVSYGYTF.

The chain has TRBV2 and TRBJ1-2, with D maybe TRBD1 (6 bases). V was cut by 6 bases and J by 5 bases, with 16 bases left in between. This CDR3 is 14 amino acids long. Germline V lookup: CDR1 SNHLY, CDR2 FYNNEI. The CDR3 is CASSGRQETYGYTF. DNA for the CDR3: TGTGCCAGCAGCGGTAGACAGGAGACTTATGGCTACACCTTC.

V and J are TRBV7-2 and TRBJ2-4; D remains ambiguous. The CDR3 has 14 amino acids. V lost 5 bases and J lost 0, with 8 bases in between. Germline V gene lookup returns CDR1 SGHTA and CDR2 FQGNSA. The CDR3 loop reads CASSPSLAKNIQYF. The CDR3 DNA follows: TGTGCCAGCAGCCCCAGTCTAGCCAAAAACATTCAGTACTTC.

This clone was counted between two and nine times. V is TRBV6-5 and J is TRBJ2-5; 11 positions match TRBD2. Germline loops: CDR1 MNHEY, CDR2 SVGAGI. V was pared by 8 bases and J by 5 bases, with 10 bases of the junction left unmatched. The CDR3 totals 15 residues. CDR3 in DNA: TGTGCCAGCGCTTTCGGACTAGCGGGCCTGGAGACCCAGTACTTC. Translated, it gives CASAFGLAGLETQYF.

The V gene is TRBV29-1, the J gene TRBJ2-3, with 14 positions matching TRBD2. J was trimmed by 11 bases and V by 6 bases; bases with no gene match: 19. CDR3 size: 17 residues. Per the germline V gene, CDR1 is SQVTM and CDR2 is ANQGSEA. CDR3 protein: CSVHLGPTSGRAREQYF. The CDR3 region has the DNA TGCAGCGTCCACCTGGGGCCGACTAGCGGGAGGGCCCGGGAGCAGTATTTT.